This TCR beta chain emerged from a study of shared clonotypes between healthy human individuals. Repertoires were generated with immunoSEQ multiplex PCR, while TCRdb's copy carries only in-frame clones and drops some. The sample includes 2 million to 2.5 million clones, roughly 90% of them seen just once. The CDR3 is 14 residues long. Germline loops: CDR1 SNHLY, CDR2 FYNNEI. V dropped 5 bases and J dropped 6; count of bases not matched to a gene: 6. On this clone: The antigen remains undetermined.

General observations from the study: Few donors limited the genetic and exposure-history diversity represented.

The V gene is TRBV2, the J gene TRBJ1-2, with 10 bases lining up with TRBD1. The material sequenced was naive CD4+ T cells from PBMCs. Subset of the sample: CD45RA+ positively selected. This sequence originates from a man between 18 and 29 years old in good health. Some clones in this sample may be carry-over from other donors' samples. This chain's CDR3 is CASSTRTGGDGYTF. The CDR3 region has the DNA TGTGCCAGCAGTACCCGGACAGGGGGTGATGGCTACACCTTC.